This T cell receptor (beta chain) comes out of a study of T cell repertoires in cytomegalovirus infection. General study points: The ex vivo response was dominated by HLA-C-restricted CMV-specific TCR beta clonotypes. Frequencies of public TCR beta families were cumulated, and this identified carriers of CMV plus the relevant HLA.

Via MiXCR, TCRdb re-called the reads, giving one row per CDR3 protein. The repertoire consists of over 150,000 distinct CDR3 sequences, with approximately 18% occurring once and the leading ten covering less than 25%. The CDR3 runs to 17 residues. Germline V lookup: CDR1 MNHNS, CDR2 SASEGT. The germline V and J ends were trimmed by 0 bases and 0 bases, with 12 bases remaining between them. As to this clonotype: No antigen is known for it.

The TCR comes from a human donor in good health (CMV status not recorded). Some clones in this sample may be carry-over from other donors' samples. The specimen was CD8+ T cells from PBMCs. The chain has TRBV6-1 and TRBJ2-1; D possibly corresponds to TRBD1 (6 bases). The CDR3 region has the DNA TGTGCCAGCAGTGAAGCTAAGGGGGTAAGCTCCTACAATGAGCAGTTCTTC. Amino acids: CASSEAKGVSSYNEQFF.